The source of this TCR beta chain is a study of identical twins. One entry per CDR3 protein results from TCRdb running MiXCR on the 5' RACE reads. This table has 1,800,000 or so distinct CDR3 sequences, roughly a third appearing once. In the case of this clonotype: Its antigen remains unidentified.

The CDR3 loop spans 14 amino acids. Germline V gene data show CDR1 as SQVTM and CDR2 as ANQGSEA. J lost 2 bases, V lost 7 bases, and 6 bases had no gene match. Study-level results: Among out-of-frame alpha sequences shared by twins, low generation probability occurred in excess.

Sequenced input: cord blood. This receptor was obtained from a newborn girl in good health. The gene calls are TRBV29-1 and TRBJ1-3, with TRBD1 identical over 9 bases. The DNA of the CDR3 is TGCAGCGGGGTACAGGGGGCGCCTGGAAACACCATATATTTT. Protein: CSGVQGAPGNTIYF.